Each of the 15 T cell receptor beta chains below was sequenced from the same sample in a study of T cell responses to AZD1222 COVID-19 vaccine. Measured with immunoSEQ multiplex PCR; TCRdb has only the in-frame clones, and not every one. The sample consists of some 110,000 clones, about 91% of them appearing once. The material sequenced was peripheral blood, taken on day 0 of AZD1222 vaccination. Source of these receptors: an adult in good health.

The chain carries TRBV2 and TRBJ1-5, with 8 nucleotides matching TRBD1. The CDR3 spans 14 residues. CDR1 SNHLY and CDR2 FYNNEI come from the germline V gene. J lost 4 bases, V lost 6 bases, and 5 bases had no gene match. CDR3 sequence (DNA): TGTGCCAGCAGCGGGACAGGAGGTAATCAGCCCCAGCATTTT. Translation gives CASSGTGGNQPQHF.

This chain uses TRBV29-1 with TRBJ1-1, with unresolved D. The CDR3 covers 13 residues. Trimming shortened V by 4 bases and J by 1 base, and 10 bases separated the two germline ends. CDR1 is SQVTM and CDR2 is ANQGSEA in the germline V gene. CDR3 amino acids: CSVVASENTEAFF. CDR3 coding DNA: TGCAGCGTTGTAGCATCAGAGAACACTGAAGCTTTCTTT.

This chain connects TRBV27 to TRBJ1-2, with D possibly matching TRBD1 (5 bases). This CDR3 contains 14 residues. Germline V CDR1 and CDR2: MNHEY, SMNVEV (reference sequence). The V and J ends lost 8 bases and 4 bases respectively, with 17 bases between them. CDR3: CASAFGGNSYGYTF. In DNA form, the CDR3 reads TGTGCCAGCGCATTCGGGGGTAATTCCTATGGCTACACCTTC.

The gene calls are TRBV12-5 and TRBJ1-5, with TRBD1 as a possible D gene (6 bases). The CDR3 contains 19 residues. Germline V gene lookup returns CDR1 LGHNT and CDR2 FRNRAP. The ends were cut back, 6 bases at V and 3 bases at J, with 27 bases in the middle. Here the CDR3 reads CASGSPRDNFPNYNQPQHF. DNA for the CDR3: TGTGCTAGTGGATCTCCACGGGACAATTTTCCCAATTACAATCAGCCCCAGCATTTT. The full variable domain, completed using reference TRBV12-5 and TRBJ1-5, is DARVTQTPRHKVTEMGQEVTMRCQPILGHNTVFWYRQTMMQGLELLAYFRNRAPLDDSGMPKDRFSAEMPDATLATLKIQPSEPRDSAVYFCASGSPRDNFPNYNQPQHFGDGTRLSIL.

The rearrangement links TRBV7-9 to TRBJ1-2, with TRBD1 as a possible D gene (6 bases). V shed 9 bases and J shed 0 bases, with 17 bases lying between them. The CDR3 length is 15 residues. Germline assignment: CDR1 SEHNR and CDR2 FQNEAQ (reference sequence). The DNA of the CDR3 is TGTGCCAGTCGCCGAGAAGGGGGTTCTAACTATGGCTACACCTTC. It encodes CASRREGGSNYGYTF.

The genes are TRBV7-2 and TRBJ1-5, with TRBD1 matching 10 bases. J lost 2 bases, V lost 2 bases, and 9 bases had no gene match. The CDR3 extends over 18 amino acids. Germline V gives CDR1 SGHTA, CDR2 FQGNSA. CDR3 nucleotide sequence: TGTGCCAGCAGCTTAATGGGACAGGGGATCTTCGGCAATCAGCCCCAGCATTTT. Amino acid sequence: CASSLMGQGIFGNQPQHF.

The gene calls are TRBV3-1 (or the pseudogene TRBV3-2) and TRBJ1-1, with 8 bases lining up with TRBD1. Germline assignment: CDR1 LGHDT and CDR2 YNNKEL (reference sequence). This CDR3 comprises 13 residues. The V and J ends lost 3 bases and 11 bases, in that order; junction bases with no gene match: 8. Here the CDR3 reads CASSQRGQDGAFF. For the CDR3, the DNA is TGTGCCAGCAGCCAGAGGGGACAGGACGGGGCTTTCTTT.

The V and J genes are TRBV19 and TRBJ2-3, with TRBD2 as a possible D gene (6 bases). This CDR3 has 15 residues. Germline V lookup: CDR1 LNHDA, CDR2 SQIVND (reference sequence). V lost 1 base to trimming and J lost 6 bases, with 14 bases between them. The CDR3 region has the DNA TGTGCCAGTAGTATAGGGGGGGTTGGTATGGATACGCAGTATTTT. This codes for CASSIGGVGMDTQYF.

For this clone: Other DNA variants within this sample encode the same CDR3. This rearrangement joins TRBV5-4 to TRBJ1-3; maybe TRBD1 (5 bases). The CDR3 consists of 15 residues. The germline V gene encodes CDR1 SGHNT and CDR2 YYREEE (reference sequence). Trimming took off 3 bases at V and 0 bases at J, with 10 bases between the two ends. The CDR3 sequence is CASSSTVNSGNTIYF. CDR3 coding DNA: TGTGCCAGCAGCTCGACAGTTAACTCTGGAAACACCATATATTTT.

The chain couples TRBV11-3 to TRBJ1-1; D remains unclear. Germline V gene data show CDR1 as SGHNT and CDR2 as YENEEA. Trimming removed 10 bases from V and 6 bases from J, with 12 bases in between. The CDR3 loop spans 11 amino acids. Written as DNA, the CDR3 is TGTGCCACCCATGTATGGTCTGAAGCTTTCTTT. Residues: CATHVWSEAFF.

V gene TRBV27 combines with J gene TRBJ2-2; 8 bases are shared with TRBD2. Germline loops: CDR1 MNHEY, CDR2 SMNVEV (reference sequence). The J segment lost 1 base and the V segment lost 10 bases, leaving 2 bases of the junction unmatched. The CDR3 consists of 13 residues. The CDR3 region is CATGTRNTGELFF. The CDR3 nucleotides read TGTGCCACCGGGACTAGGAACACCGGGGAGCTGTTTTTT.

The V and J genes are TRBV27 and TRBJ1-5; no clear D gene. This CDR3 comprises 13 residues. Looked up from germline, CDR1 is MNHEY and CDR2 is SMNVEV (reference sequence). V was clipped by 3 bases and J by 3 bases, with 6 bases between them. The CDR3 coding sequence is TGTGCCAGCAGTTTCGCTTACAATCAGCCCCAGCATTTT. It codes for CASSFAYNQPQHF.

The CDR3 DNA sequence: TGTGCCTGGAGTGGGGGACAGGGCCCCGGGGGCATTCAGTACTTC. Translating gives CAWSGGQGPGGIQYF. The J gene is TRBJ2-4, the V gene TRBV30, with 9 bases that match TRBD1. The ends lost 1 base at V and 9 bases at J; junction bases unmatched: 10. The germline V gene encodes CDR1 GTSNPN and CDR2 SVGIG (reference sequence). CDR3 length equals 15 residues.

V usage is TRBV5-1 and J usage is TRBJ2-1; 7 positions match TRBD2. Germline assignment: CDR1 SGHRS and CDR2 YFSETQ. The CDR3 is 15 residues long. V shed 4 bases and J 6 bases; nucleotides not matched to a gene: 10. The CDR3 loop is CASSQEWWGGNEQFF. As DNA, the CDR3 is TGCGCCAGCAGCCAGGAATGGTGGGGGGGCAATGAGCAGTTCTTC.

The chain uses TRBV5-1 and TRBJ1-2; a possible D gene is TRBD1 (5 bases). The V end lost 5 bases, the J end lost 4 bases, and 12 bases lay between the germline ends. This CDR3 is built from 13 residues. Germline V gene data show CDR1 as SGHRS and CDR2 as YFSETQ. CDR3 coding DNA: TGCGCCAGCAGGTTCGACAGCGCCTATGGCTACACCTTC. It encodes CASRFDSAYGYTF.